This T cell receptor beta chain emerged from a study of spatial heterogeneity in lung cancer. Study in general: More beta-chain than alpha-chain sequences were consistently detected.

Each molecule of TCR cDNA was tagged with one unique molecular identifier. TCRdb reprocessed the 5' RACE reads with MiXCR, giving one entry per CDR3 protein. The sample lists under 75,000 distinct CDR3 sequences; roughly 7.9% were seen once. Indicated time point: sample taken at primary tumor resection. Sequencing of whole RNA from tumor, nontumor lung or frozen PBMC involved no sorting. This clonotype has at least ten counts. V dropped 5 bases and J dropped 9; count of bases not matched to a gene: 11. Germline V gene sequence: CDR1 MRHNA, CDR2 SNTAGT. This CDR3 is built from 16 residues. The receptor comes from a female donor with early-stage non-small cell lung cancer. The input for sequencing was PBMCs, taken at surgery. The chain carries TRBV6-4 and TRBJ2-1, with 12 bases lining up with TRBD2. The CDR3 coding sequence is TGTGCCAGCAGTCGACTAGCGGGAGTAGTCATAGGTGAGCAGTTCTTC. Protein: CASSRLAGVVIGEQFF.